The 29 T cell receptor beta chains below all came from one sample that was sequenced in a study of blood T cell repertoires in COVID-19. The protocol was immunoSEQ multiplex PCR, while the TCRdb copy is restricted to in-frame clones and leaves out a portion. The sample yields hundreds of thousands of clones, 80% to 90% seen once. Sequenced input: PBMCs or T cells enriched from blood (not recorded which). These receptors were obtained from a man aged 30 to 45 who had recovered from COVID-19.

This clone was counted only a few times. The chain carries TRBV7-8 and TRBJ1-1, with D possibly TRBD1 on 6 matching bases. Germline values: CDR1 SGHVS, CDR2 FQNEAQ. CDR3 size: 15 residues. V dropped 4 bases and J dropped 5 bases, with 17 bases sitting between them. This CDR3 is CASSSVQGTSTEAFF. In nucleotides, the CDR3 is TGTGCCAGCAGCTCAGTACAGGGAACTTCAACTGAAGCTTTCTTT.

V and J are TRBV28 and TRBJ1-5; the D is unclear. Germline lookup yields CDR1 MDHEN and CDR2 SYDVKM. The V gene lost 1 base and the J gene lost 5 bases, with 6 bases spanning the gap. The CDR3 has 13 residues. The CDR3 bases are TGTGCCAGCAGTTTATTCGGGGATCAGCCCCAGCATTTT. Translating it yields CASSLFGDQPQHF.

This clone was found a few times. V gene TRBV3-1 (or the pseudogene TRBV3-2) combines with J gene TRBJ2-5; a weak D match, TRBD1 (5 bases). This CDR3 has 15 residues. The germline CDR1 and CDR2 sequences are LGHDT and YNNKEL (reference sequence). V lost 5 bases, J lost 1 base, and 14 bases lay in between. The CDR3 DNA reads TGTGCCAGCAGCGGAGTTGACAGTTCCCAAGAGACCCAGTACTTC. Its translation: CASSGVDSSQETQYF.

The chain uses TRBV19 and TRBJ2-7; 8 bases map to TRBD1. The trim removed 8 bases at V and 9 bases at J, leaving 12 bases unmatched. CDR1 LNHDA and CDR2 SQIVND come from the germline V gene (reference sequence). This CDR3 spans 13 amino acids. CDR3 residues: CASQDRDLRGQYF. The CDR3 nucleotides are TGTGCCAGTCAGGACAGGGACTTACGTGGGCAGTACTTC.

The chain recombines TRBV7-8 with TRBJ1-5, with 8 bases matching TRBD1. The CDR3 has 19 amino acids. Germline-derived CDR1 and CDR2 are SGHVS and FQNEAQ. Unmatched junction bases numbered 17, after V lost 2 bases and J lost 5 bases. CDR3 sequence reads: CASSLFGGSRGQGDQPQHF. The CDR3 DNA reads TGTGCCAGCAGCTTATTTGGGGGTTCCAGGGGGCAGGGCGATCAGCCCCAGCATTTT.

This clone was picked up one time. V gene TRBV29-1 combines with J gene TRBJ2-7; unclear D gene. V gave up 2 bases and J gave up 4 bases, with 12 bases separating them. Germline V gene lookup returns CDR1 SQVTM and CDR2 ANQGSEA. This CDR3 contains 13 residues. The CDR3 reads CSVETGIQYEQYF. In DNA form, the CDR3 reads TGCAGCGTTGAAACGGGTATTCAGTACGAGCAGTACTTC.

This sequence joins TRBV5-4 and TRBJ2-1, with D perhaps TRBD2 (7 bases). Germline V CDR1 and CDR2: SGHNT, YYREEE (reference sequence). CDR3 length: 13 amino acids. The V gene lost 0 bases and the J gene lost 12 bases, with 13 bases spanning the gap. The CDR3 region is CASSLGGGGSQFF. CDR3 sequence (DNA): TGTGCCAGCAGCTTGGGGGGAGGGGGTTCGCAGTTCTTC.

V is TRBV2 and J is TRBJ2-1, with a weak D call TRBD1 (5 bases). Germline V lookup: CDR1 SNHLY, CDR2 FYNNEI. V was cut by 6 bases and J by 14 bases, with 20 bases left in between. The CDR3 has 13 amino acids. CDR3 residues: CASSELLEGVKFF. For the CDR3, the DNA is TGTGCCAGCAGCGAACTTCTGGAAGGGGTGAAGTTCTTC.

The genes are TRBV3-1 (or the pseudogene TRBV3-2) and TRBJ1-1; 7 bases align to TRBD1. Germline CDR1 and CDR2: LGHDT and YNNKEL (reference sequence). The CDR3 loop spans 16 amino acids. The junction had 4 bases not matched to a gene; V was cut back by 0 bases and J by 0 bases. The CDR3 DNA is TGTGCCAGCAGCCAAGATTACGACAGGGTGAACACTGAAGCTTTCTTT. Translated: CASSQDYDRVNTEAFF.

The V call is TRBV10-3, the J call TRBJ2-5; TRBD2 might be the D (6 bases). Per the germline V gene, CDR1 is ENHRY and CDR2 is SYGVKD. This CDR3 comprises 14 residues. Trimming took off 4 bases at V and 3 bases at J, with 12 bases between the two ends. The chain's CDR3 is CAISVLAEEETQYF. The CDR3 DNA reads as TGTGCCATCAGTGTTTTAGCGGAAGAAGAGACCCAGTACTTC.

The J gene is TRBJ1-2, the V gene TRBV24-1, with 9 bases matching TRBD1. The length of the CDR3 is 16 residues. V gave up 2 bases and J gave up 8 bases; unmatched junction bases: 11. Germline V gene sequence: CDR1 KGHDR, CDR2 SFDVKD. CDR3 sequence reads: CATSDYAGQGPDGYTF. The CDR3 region has the DNA TGTGCCACCAGTGATTACGCGGGACAGGGACCGGACGGCTACACCTTC.

This chain uses TRBV28 with TRBJ2-1; 7 bases map to TRBD1. CDR1 is MDHEN, CDR2 SYDVKM, per germline. The V segment lost 5 bases and the J segment 6 bases; nucleotides outside the gene matches: 7. The CDR3 totals 14 residues. The CDR3, as DNA: TGTGCCAGCAGTCCCCTCGGACAGGCCAATGAGCAGTTCTTC. This encodes CASSPLGQANEQFF.

The chain uses TRBV7-9 and TRBJ2-5, with 7 bases fitting TRBD1. After removal of 3 bases from V and 5 bases from J, the junction contained 15 bases not matched to a gene. The CDR3 contains 17 residues. CDR1 and CDR2 (germline): SEHNR, FQNEAQ (reference sequence). The CDR3 sequence is CASSFSAGTEAVETQYF. CDR3 DNA sequence: TGTGCCAGCAGCTTTTCAGCCGGGACAGAAGCCGTTGAGACCCAGTACTTC.

This clone has only a few counts. CDR3 sequence: CASSRSGGEGYTF. The CDR3 bases are TGTGCCAGCAGCCGCTCGGGGGGAGAAGGCTACACCTTC. The chain combines TRBV27 with TRBJ1-2; TRBD1 is a possible D gene (5 bases). Germline V gene lookup returns CDR1 MNHEY and CDR2 SMNVEV (reference sequence). This CDR3 spans 13 amino acids. V shed 6 bases and J shed 8 bases, with 16 bases lying between them.

This sequence joins TRBV9 and TRBJ2-1, with D tentatively TRBD1 (5 bases). Germline V gene sequence: CDR1 SGDLS, CDR2 YYNGEE. The V end was cut by 0 bases, the J end by 6 bases, with 10 bases between. CDR3 length: 14 amino acids. The CDR3 DNA reads TGTGCCAGCAGCGTAGCTGGGGCCGGCAATGAGCAGTTCTTC. Its translation: CASSVAGAGNEQFF.

This clone has just one count. This chain uses TRBV13 with TRBJ1-1; the match to TRBD1 covers 8 bases. CDR1 and CDR2 from the germline V gene are PRHDT and FYEKMQ (reference sequence). This CDR3 comprises 15 residues. Germline trimming cut 0 bases from V and 4 bases from J; bases unmatched to any gene: 4. CDR3 in DNA: TGTGCCAGCAGCTTAGGGGACAGGGCCCCCACTGAAGCTTTCTTT. The encoded protein is CASSLGDRAPTEAFF. The entire variable domain, with the rest obtained from reference TRBV13 and TRBJ1-1, is as follows: AAGVIQSPRHLIKEKRETATLKCYPIPRHDTVYWYQQGPGQDPQFLISFYEKMQSDKGSIPDRFSAQQFSDYHSELNMSSLELGDSALYFCASSLGDRAPTEAFFGQGTRLTVV.

The V call is TRBV7-9, the J call TRBJ1-2; TRBD1 aligns across 9 bases. There are 14 residues in the CDR3. From germline, CDR1 is SEHNR and CDR2 FQNEAQ (reference sequence). V was clipped by 5 bases and J by 2 bases; unmatched bases: 3. The CDR3 DNA reads as TGTGCCAGCAGCCAGGGACAGGGCAACTATGGCTACACCTTC. Encoded protein: CASSQGQGNYGYTF. The variable domain in full, with the rest retrieved from reference TRBV7-9 and TRBJ1-2, is DTGVSQNPRHKITKRGQNVTFRCDPISEHNRLYWYRQTLGQGPEFLTYFQNEAQLEKSRLLSDRFSAERPKGSFSTLEIQRTEQGDSAMYLCASSQGQGNYGYTFGSGTRLTVV.

This chain joins TRBV15 and TRBJ2-5; no reliable D call. Germline CDR1 and CDR2: LNHNV and YYDKDF (reference sequence). The CDR3 has 12 amino acids. V lost 2 bases and J lost 2, with 3 bases in between. Written as DNA, the CDR3 is TGTGCCACCAGCAGACTTCAAGAGACCCAGTACTTC. It specifies CATSRLQETQYF.

This chain uses TRBV7-8 with TRBJ1-4; a weak D match, TRBD1 (5 bases). Germline lookup yields CDR1 SGHVS and CDR2 FQNEAQ. This CDR3 has 15 residues. V lost 4 bases, J lost 4 bases, and 13 bases lay in between. CDR3 nucleotide sequence: TGTGCCAGCAGCTACGGGACGGGGGGTAATGAAAAACTGTTTTTT. Its translation: CASSYGTGGNEKLFF.

The rearrangement links TRBV4-1 to TRBJ1-2; tentative D call: TRBD1 (6 bases). Germline V CDR1 and CDR2: MGHRA, YSYEKL. The CDR3 runs to 16 residues. V was clipped by 0 bases and J by 2 bases, with 13 bases between them. The CDR3 protein is CASSQEIVTGNYGYTF. CDR3 sequence (DNA): TGCGCCAGCAGCCAAGAAATAGTTACAGGGAACTATGGCTACACCTTC.

The chain has TRBV3-1 (or the pseudogene TRBV3-2) and TRBJ1-5; D is perhaps TRBD1 (5 bases). This CDR3 region has 16 residues. Looked up from germline, CDR1 is LGHDT and CDR2 is YNNKEL (reference sequence). V gave up 1 base and J gave up 0 bases, with 10 bases separating them. DNA of the CDR3: TGTGCCAGCAGCCAAGGGGGGAGGGTTAGCAATCAGCCCCAGCATTTT. Its protein is CASSQGGRVSNQPQHF.

The chain couples TRBV5-1 to TRBJ2-1; no clear D gene. CDR1 is SGHRS and CDR2 is YFSETQ in the germline V gene. Trimming took 7 bases from V and 0 from J, leaving 14 bases between them. The CDR3 runs to 15 residues. CDR3 coding DNA: TGCGCCAGCGGCCAAGACTCGAGCTCCTACAATGAGCAGTTCTTC. Translating it yields CASGQDSSSYNEQFF. Complete variable domain (other parts from reference TRBV5-1 and TRBJ2-1): KAGVTQTPRYLIKTRGQQVTLSCSPISGHRSVSWYQQTPGQGLQFLFEYFSETQRNKGNFPGRFSGRQFSNSRSEMNVSTLELGDSALYLCASGQDSSSYNEQFFGPGTRLTVL.

The chain employs TRBV7-3 and TRBJ2-6; 13 bases match TRBD2. This CDR3 has 19 residues. Per the germline V gene, CDR1 is SGHTA and CDR2 is FQGTGA. V was pared by 5 bases and J by 0 bases, with 7 bases of the junction left unmatched. CDR3 in amino acids: CASSAGTSGAVSGANVLTF. The DNA of the CDR3 is TGTGCCAGCAGCGCAGGGACTAGCGGGGCTGTCTCTGGGGCCAACGTCCTGACTTTC.

This clone was picked up a small number of times. CDR3 protein: CASSVRQGFAGNTIYF. CDR3 DNA sequence: TGTGCCAGCAGCGTAAGACAGGGGTTTGCAGGAAACACCATATATTTT. The chain uses TRBV5-6 and TRBJ1-3; 8 positions match TRBD1. In germline, CDR1 is SGHDT, CDR2 YYEEEE. The CDR3 extends over 16 amino acids. Germline trimming cut 4 bases from V and 4 bases from J; bases unmatched to any gene: 10.

This chain's CDR3 is CATSRDRGKGGYTF. The CDR3 nucleotides read TGTGCCACCAGCAGAGATCGAGGGAAGGGTGGCTACACCTTC. The chain carries TRBV15 and TRBJ1-2; D unresolved. The CDR3 is made up of 14 amino acids. Germline V gene data show CDR1 as LNHNV and CDR2 as YYDKDF (reference sequence). The V end was cut by 0 bases, the J end by 7 bases, with 12 bases between.

This clone has only one observation. V usage is TRBV29-1 and J usage is TRBJ1-2; the match to TRBD1 covers 7 bases. Germline CDR1 and CDR2: SQVTM and ANQGSEA. This CDR3 has 16 residues. The ends lost 4 bases at V and 4 bases at J; junction bases unmatched: 15. The CDR3 sequence is CSVVNFATGKSYGYTF. The CDR3 DNA follows: TGCAGCGTTGTGAATTTTGCGACAGGGAAAAGCTATGGCTACACCTTC.

This chain connects TRBV10-3 to TRBJ2-1; TRBD2 matches at 11 bases. The length of the CDR3 is 18 residues. V lost 2 bases, J lost 4 bases, and 10 bases stayed unmatched. The germline V gene encodes CDR1 ENHRY and CDR2 SYGVKD. CDR3 DNA: TGTGCCATCAGTGAGCGAGCGTTGACTAGCGGGACTTACAATGAGCAGTTCTTC. Translating gives CAISERALTSGTYNEQFF.

This chain links TRBV4-1 with TRBJ2-3; 7 nucleotides line up with TRBD2. CDR1 is MGHRA, CDR2 YSYEKL, per germline. The CDR3 is 14 residues long. V lost 4 bases, J lost 6 bases, and 7 bases stayed unmatched. CDR3 amino acids: CASSRRGSEDTQYF. As DNA, the CDR3 is TGCGCCAGCAGCCGTCGCGGGAGCGAGGATACGCAGTATTTT.

This sequence joins TRBV9 and TRBJ1-2, with 8 bases identical to TRBD1. The CDR3 has 17 amino acids. Trimming removed 0 bases from V and 2 bases from J; junction bases left unmatched: 9. Germline V gene data show CDR1 as SGDLS and CDR2 as YYNGEE. This chain's CDR3 is CASSVDRQGKGNYGYTF. The CDR3, as DNA: TGTGCCAGCAGCGTAGACCGACAGGGGAAGGGCAACTATGGCTACACCTTC.